The 24 T cell receptor beta chains below were found in one sample sequenced in a study of beta chain features in type 1 diabetes. Study-level results: TCRB CDR3s from Type 1 diabetes patients were moderately but significantly shorter in all four CD4+ subsets.

Which antigens these TCRs recognize remains unknown. The whole isolated RNA underwent reverse transcription, so sequencing captured expressed TCRB transcripts. The assay was immunoSEQ multiplex PCR, and TCRdb's table has in-frame clones only and misses some. The sample includes hundreds of thousands of clones, 11% to 15% of them seen just once. Sequenced input: naive CD4+ T cells from blood. Receptors were obtained from a man in his late teens or twenties with type 1 diabetes.

This clone was counted between two and nine times. V is TRBV2 and J is TRBJ2-5; D gene uncertain. Per germline, CDR1 SNHLY and CDR2 FYNNEI. Trimming removed 10 bases from V and 3 bases from J, with 3 bases in between. The CDR3 length is 9 residues. The CDR3 is CAIKETQYF. The DNA of the CDR3 is TGTGCCATAAAAGAGACCCAGTACTTC.

This clone was observed a few times. The chain combines TRBV9 with TRBJ1-4; 8 positions agree with TRBD1. The CDR3 sequence is 16 residues long. V was clipped by 0 bases and J by 7 bases; unmatched bases: 8. CDR1 and CDR2 (germline): SGDLS, YYNGEE. This CDR3 reads CASSVDMTGEIEKLFF. CDR3 bases: TGTGCCAGCAGCGTAGACATGACAGGGGAGATTGAAAAACTGTTTTTT.

CDR3 DNA: TGTGCCAGCAGTTTAGGGCAGGTTCCACGAGCCGGCTACACCTTC. It yields the protein CASSLGQVPRAGYTF. This chain connects TRBV27 to TRBJ1-2; D is unresolved. This CDR3 contains 15 residues. CDR1 and CDR2 from the germline V gene are MNHEY and SMNVEV (reference sequence). Trimming shortened V by 2 bases and J by 8 bases, and 18 bases separated the two germline ends.

This chain links TRBV7-3 with TRBJ2-6, with TRBD1 as a possible D gene (6 bases). Trimming removed 4 bases at V and 2 bases at J, with 9 bases between. The germline V gene has CDR1 SGHTA and CDR2 FQGTGA. This CDR3 is built from 15 residues. CDR3 amino acids: CASSSGQTGANVLTF. The CDR3 bases are TGTGCCAGCAGCTCCGGACAGACTGGGGCCAACGTCCTGACTTTC.

Only a few counts were recorded for this clone. The gene calls are TRBV6-5 and TRBJ2-7; D remains ambiguous. The germline gives CDR1 MNHEY, CDR2 SVGAGI. There are 11 residues in the CDR3. V was cut by 2 bases and J by 4 bases, with 3 bases left in between. The CDR3 spells CASSYEYEQYF. In DNA form, the CDR3 reads TGTGCCAGCAGTTACGAGTACGAGCAGTACTTC.

The V call is TRBV6-6, the J call TRBJ2-1, with TRBD1 matching 7 bases. Per the germline V gene, CDR1 is MNHNY and CDR2 is SVGAGI (reference sequence). V lost 7 bases and J lost 0; bases outside the gene matches: 6. This CDR3 contains 15 residues. CDR3 protein: CASNPDRVSYNEQFF. The CDR3, as DNA: TGTGCCAGCAACCCCGACAGGGTCTCCTACAATGAGCAGTTCTTC.

This clone was picked up a small number of times. This chain links TRBV14 with TRBJ1-1; D unclear. This CDR3 contains 15 residues. Germline lookup yields CDR1 SGHDN and CDR2 FVKESK. Trimming took 4 bases from V and 1 from J, leaving 13 bases between them. CDR3 protein: CASSPSRNWNTEAFF. The CDR3 coding sequence is TGTGCCAGCAGCCCTAGTAGGAATTGGAACACTGAAGCTTTCTTT. The full variable domain, in which reference TRBV14 and TRBJ1-1 provide the parts outside the CDR3, is EAGVTQFPSHSVIEKGQTVTLRCDPISGHDNLYWYRRVMGKEIKFLLHFVKESKQDESGMPNNRFLAERTGGTYSTLKVQPAELEDSGVYFCASSPSRNWNTEAFFGQGTRLTVV.

This clone was counted a few times. This CDR3 reads CASSLLSVGAAKNIQYF. CDR3 DNA: TGTGCCAGCAGTTTACTTAGCGTCGGGGCGGCCAAAAACATTCAGTACTTC. The V and J genes are TRBV27 and TRBJ2-4; D is possibly TRBD1 or TRBD2 (5 bases each). The CDR3 is 17 amino acids. Trimming shortened V by 2 bases and J by 1 base, and 15 bases separated the two germline ends. Germline V gene data show CDR1 as MNHEY and CDR2 as SMNVEV (reference sequence).

This clone was counted only a few times. CDR3 sequence reads: CASSPGTVGLNEQFF. DNA of the CDR3: TGTGCCAGCAGCCCGGGGACTGTGGGTTTAAATGAGCAGTTCTTC. The V call is TRBV5-4, the J call TRBJ2-1; a weak D match, TRBD2 (6 bases). The CDR3 contains 15 residues. Germline V lookup: CDR1 SGHNT, CDR2 YYREEE (reference sequence). Deletions cut 4 bases from V and 7 bases from J, with 18 bases between.

The chain carries TRBV6-5 and TRBJ1-2; weak D call: TRBD1 (6 bases). V was trimmed by 6 bases and J by 6 bases, leaving 20 bases between them. Germline loops: CDR1 MNHEY, CDR2 SVGAGI. The CDR3 length is 15 residues. Here the CDR3 DNA reads TGTGCCAGCAGCCACCTCGCGGGGGGGCGAAATGGCTACACCTTC. Translation: CASSHLAGGRNGYTF.

This clone appeared a few times. The gene calls are TRBV5-1 and TRBJ2-7, with 7 positions matching TRBD1. CDR1 SGHRS and CDR2 YFSETQ come from the germline V gene. This CDR3 is built from 16 residues. V was pared by 1 base and J by 4 bases, with 11 bases of the junction left unmatched. The DNA for the CDR3 is TGCGCCAGCAGCTTGATGGAGACAGGGAATGGATACGAGCAGTACTTC. This sequence encodes CASSLMETGNGYEQYF.

CDR3 residues: CASSWSRELFF. CDR3 bases: TGTGCCAGCAGTTGGTCCCGGGAGCTGTTTTTT. The V gene is TRBV6-6, the J gene TRBJ2-2; D gene unclear. CDR1 is MNHNY, CDR2 SVGAGI, per germline (reference sequence). There are 11 residues in the CDR3. Between the trimmed V and J ends, which lost 4 bases and 9 bases, there was a span of 6 bases.

The chain joins TRBV30 to TRBJ2-2; a weak D match, TRBD2 (5 bases). Germline V CDR1 and CDR2: GTSNPN, SVGIG (reference sequence). The ends were cut back, 3 bases at V and 2 bases at J, with 10 bases in the middle. The CDR3 totals 14 residues. The CDR3: CAWRRELNTGELFF. CDR3 bases: TGTGCCTGGAGAAGGGAGCTCAACACCGGGGAGCTGTTTTTT. Full variable domain (missing parts from reference TRBV30 and TRBJ2-2): SQTIHQWPATLVQPVGSPLSLECTVEGTSNPNLYWYRQAAGRGLQLLFYSVGIGQISSEVPQNLSASRPQDRQFILSSKKLLLSDSGFYLCAWRRELNTGELFFGEGSRLTVL.

The chain carries TRBV18 and TRBJ2-7; perhaps TRBD1 as D (6 bases). There are 17 residues in the CDR3. V lost 0 bases to trimming and J lost 3 bases, with 18 bases between them. Germline lookup yields CDR1 KGHSH and CDR2 LQKENI. CDR3 amino acids: CASSPPRMGDKNYEQYF. Written as DNA, the CDR3 is TGTGCCAGCTCACCACCTCGCATGGGGGACAAAAACTACGAGCAGTACTTC.

The chain combines TRBV7-2 with TRBJ2-2, with D maybe TRBD2 (6 bases). The germline V gene encodes CDR1 SGHTA and CDR2 FQGNSA. The CDR3 runs to 16 residues. Deletions cut 1 base from V and 3 bases from J, with 12 bases between. CDR3 in amino acids: CASSLVGGWDTGELFF. The CDR3 DNA reads TGTGCCAGCAGCTTAGTCGGAGGGTGGGACACCGGGGAGCTGTTTTTT. Full variable domain (rest looked up from reference TRBV7-2 and TRBJ2-2): GAGVSQSPSNKVTEKGKDVELRCDPISGHTALYWYRQSLGQGLEFLIYFQGNSAPDKSGLPSDRFSAERTGGSVSTLTIQRTQQEDSAVYLCASSLVGGWDTGELFFGEGSRLTVL.

This clone was seen a handful of times. V usage is TRBV14 and J usage is TRBJ1-3; 7 nucleotides agree with TRBD1. Per the germline V gene, CDR1 is SGHDN and CDR2 is FVKESK. This CDR3 region has 14 residues. Trimming took 4 bases from V and 3 from J; bases not matched to a gene: 3. Here the CDR3 reads CASSRGDSGNTIYF. CDR3 in DNA: TGTGCCAGCAGCCGGGGGGACAGTGGAAACACCATATATTTT.

The CDR3 is CASSPGNQETQYF. The CDR3 DNA reads TGTGCCAGTTCTCCGGGCAACCAAGAGACCCAGTACTTC. The V call is TRBV5-6, the J call TRBJ2-5; D uncertain. Trimming took off 8 bases at V and 0 bases at J, with 11 bases between the two ends. The CDR3 loop spans 13 amino acids. Germline V gene lookup returns CDR1 SGHDT and CDR2 YYEEEE.

The rearrangement uses TRBV18 and TRBJ2-7; D not certain. The V end lost 4 bases, the J end lost 3 bases, and 7 bases lay between the germline ends. Per germline, CDR1 KGHSH and CDR2 LQKENI. This CDR3 is 12 amino acids long. The CDR3 coding sequence is TGTGCCAGCTCACTTGCCAACTACGAGCAGTACTTC. It encodes CASSLANYEQYF.

This chain links TRBV30 with TRBJ2-3; tentative D call: TRBD2 (5 bases). This CDR3 region has 13 residues. Looked up from germline, CDR1 is GTSNPN and CDR2 is SVGIG (reference sequence). Trimming shortened V by 2 bases and J by 3 bases, and 9 bases separated the two germline ends. Here the CDR3 reads CAWSLGDTDTQYF. Written as DNA, the CDR3 is TGTGCCTGGAGTTTGGGAGATACAGATACGCAGTATTTT.

The chain recombines TRBV30 with TRBJ2-1, with 9 bases aligning to TRBD2. Per the germline V gene, CDR1 is GTSNPN and CDR2 is SVGIG (reference sequence). The length of the CDR3 is 17 residues. The ends lost 1 base at V and 1 base at J; junction bases unmatched: 8. The CDR3 sequence: CAWSGEKAGGSYNEQFF. CDR3 in DNA: TGTGCCTGGAGTGGGGAAAAAGCGGGAGGTTCCTACAATGAGCAGTTCTTC. The whole variable domain, remainder taken from reference TRBV30 and TRBJ2-1, is SQTIHQWPATLVQPVGSPLSLECTVEGTSNPNLYWYRQAAGRGLQLLFYSVGIGQISSEVPQNLSASRPQDRQFILSSKKLLLSDSGFYLCAWSGEKAGGSYNEQFFGPGTRLTVL.

In its sample, this clone was seen a few times. The chain joins TRBV7-2 to TRBJ2-7; D call uncertain. This CDR3 region has 11 residues. V gave up 6 bases and J gave up 7 bases, with 10 bases separating them. Germline CDR1 SGHTA, CDR2 FQGNSA. CDR3 residues: CASSSGPEQYF. DNA of the CDR3: TGTGCCAGCAGTTCCGGACCGGAGCAGTACTTC.

This clone came up a few times. The chain is built from TRBV12-5 and TRBJ2-2; TRBD2 matches at 12 bases. The V and J ends lost 1 base and 3 bases, in that order; junction bases with no gene match: 6. The germline V gene has CDR1 LGHNT and CDR2 FRNRAP. CDR3 length equals 18 residues. The CDR3 DNA reads TGTGCTAGTGGTTTGGGGCTAGCGGGAGGGCGAGACACCGGGGAGCTGTTTTTT. The encoded protein is CASGLGLAGGRDTGELFF.

J is TRBJ2-6 and V is TRBV2; D gene unclear. CDR1 and CDR2 (germline): SNHLY, FYNNEI. V lost 4 bases to trimming and J lost 2 bases, with 3 bases between them. This CDR3 is 13 amino acids long. DNA of the CDR3: TGTGCCAGCAGTGTGGCTGGGGCCAACGTCCTGACTTTC. Protein sequence: CASSVAGANVLTF.

This rearrangement joins TRBV6-5 to TRBJ1-2; maybe TRBD1 (5 bases). V was clipped by 5 bases and J by 7 bases, with 14 bases between them. The CDR3 totals 13 residues. CDR1 and CDR2 from the germline V gene are MNHEY and SVGAGI. The CDR3 spells CASSPTVHSGYTF. DNA for the CDR3: TGTGCCAGCAGTCCGACAGTGCATAGTGGCTACACCTTC.